Presented here are 18 T cell receptor beta chains from one specimen sequenced in a study of long-term antiretroviral therapy in people with HIV. Researchers report immunoSEQ v3.0 was run at survey level. Here immunoSEQ multiplex PCR was the method, and the copy in TCRdb shows in-frame clones only, minus some. The top ten clones hold roughly 5.7% of a sample with about 39,000 clones, 75% to 90% of them seen once. Source: unsorted PBMCs, taken 3.1 years after starting antiretroviral therapy. Source of these receptors: a woman between 45 and 65 years old with HIV.

On this clone: Other DNA sequences in this sample translate to the same CDR3. V and J are TRBV5-1 and TRBJ1-3; the D is unclear. CDR1 and CDR2 from the germline V gene are SGHRS and YFSETQ. The CDR3 is 15 amino acids. The ends were cut back, 4 bases at V and 0 bases at J, with 11 bases in the middle. Here the CDR3 DNA reads TGCGCCAGCAGCAAAGGGCCGAACTCTGGAAACACCATATATTTT. This encodes CASSKGPNSGNTIYF.

The V and J genes are TRBV5-5 and TRBJ1-5, with 10 bases lining up with TRBD1. The CDR3 consists of 16 residues. Trimming at V came to 4 bases and at J to 7 bases, leaving 11 bases not matched to a gene. In germline, CDR1 is SGHKS, CDR2 YYEKEE (reference sequence). The CDR3 DNA follows: TGTGCCAGCAGCCTAAGTGGGACAGGGGTACAGCAGCCCCAGCATTTT. It is translated as CASSLSGTGVQQPQHF.

The genes are TRBV27 and TRBJ1-6; 7 nucleotides match TRBD1. V shed 5 bases and J 10 bases; nucleotides not matched to a gene: 11. The CDR3 extends over 15 amino acids. Germline V gene data show CDR1 as MNHEY and CDR2 as SMNVEV (reference sequence). The CDR3: CASSASTGADSPLHF. The DNA for the CDR3 is TGTGCCAGCAGTGCATCCACAGGGGCAGACTCACCCCTCCACTTT.

The V call is TRBV9, the J call TRBJ1-2; TRBD1 matches at 7 bases. This CDR3 is built from 15 residues. J was trimmed by 6 bases and V by 0 bases; bases with no gene match: 8. In germline, CDR1 is SGDLS, CDR2 YYNGEE. CDR3 coding DNA: TGTGCCAGCAGCGTAGATGTAGGGGGCGAGGATGGCTACACCTTC. Its translation is CASSVDVGGEDGYTF.

This CDR3 reads CASSSDRVDASPLHF. In DNA form, the CDR3 reads TGCGCCAGCAGCTCCGACAGGGTAGATGCTTCACCCCTCCACTTT. The chain combines TRBV5-1 with TRBJ1-6, with 7 bases identical to TRBD1. The CDR3 totals 15 residues. Per germline, CDR1 SGHRS and CDR2 YFSETQ. The V segment lost 3 bases and the J segment 9 bases; nucleotides outside the gene matches: 9.

The chain joins TRBV2 to TRBJ2-3, with D perhaps TRBD2 (6 bases). The CDR3 is 15 residues long. CDR1 and CDR2 from the germline V gene are SNHLY and FYNNEI. V lost 3 bases and J 3 bases, leaving 13 bases between the germline ends. The DNA of the CDR3 is TGTGCCAGCAGTGATGAGGGACTGGGGACAGATACGCAGTATTTT. Translated: CASSDEGLGTDTQYF.

The gene calls are TRBV11-3 and TRBJ2-7; 10 nucleotides agree with TRBD1. There are 15 residues in the CDR3. J was trimmed by 3 bases and V by 5 bases; bases with no gene match: 7. Per germline, CDR1 SGHNT and CDR2 YENEEA. DNA for the CDR3: TGTGCCAGCAGCCTTGGAGGGACAGGGGACTACGAGCAGTACTTC. Protein: CASSLGGTGDYEQYF. Together with reference TRBV11-3 and TRBJ2-7, the CDR3 gives the full variable domain: EAGVVQSPRYKIIEKKQPVAFWCNPISGHNTLYWYLQNLGQGPELLIRYENEEAVDDSQLPKDRFSAERLKGVDSTLKIQPAELGDSAVYLCASSLGGTGDYEQYFGPGTRLTVT.

The chain links TRBV30 to TRBJ2-5, with D possibly being TRBD2 (6 bases). CDR1 and CDR2 from the germline V gene are GTSNPN and SVGIG (reference sequence). This CDR3 spans 11 amino acids. V was pared by 8 bases and J by 1 base, with 8 bases between. The DNA of the CDR3 is TGTGCCCGGGGACTCCAAGAGACCCAGTACTTC. Protein sequence: CARGLQETQYF.

The chain carries TRBV4-2 and TRBJ2-5, with D tentatively TRBD1 (5 bases). Germline lookup yields CDR1 LGHNA and CDR2 YNFKEQ. V was shortened by 6 bases and J by 5 bases, with 16 bases between the two germline ends. The CDR3 is 14 amino acids. The CDR3: CASSPFRGAETQYF. The CDR3 DNA sequence: TGTGCCAGCAGTCCCTTTAGGGGTGCGGAGACCCAGTACTTC.

The chain employs TRBV18 and TRBJ2-7; D unclear. Germline assignment: CDR1 KGHSH and CDR2 LQKENI. The CDR3 contains 12 residues. V was trimmed by 3 bases and J by 5 bases, leaving 8 bases between them. CDR3 coding DNA: TGTGCCAGCTCACCGGATGGGAACGAGCAGTACTTC. This sequence encodes CASSPDGNEQYF.

The V gene is TRBV25-1, the J gene TRBJ1-4, with 7 bases that match TRBD1. CDR3 length equals 14 residues. V lost 2 bases and J lost 12; bases outside the gene matches: 9. Germline-derived CDR1 and CDR2 are MGHDK and SYGVNS. CDR3: CASSEPGQLEQLFF. CDR3 coding DNA: TGTGCCAGCAGTGAACCGGGACAGCTCGAACAACTGTTTTTT.

V usage is TRBV25-1 and J usage is TRBJ2-3; D is uncertain. The CDR3 spans 12 residues. Germline V lookup: CDR1 MGHDK, CDR2 SYGVNS. V was pared by 1 base and J by 6 bases, with 5 bases between. CDR3 protein: CASSESHDTQYF. For the CDR3, the DNA is TGTGCCAGCAGTGAATCGCACGATACGCAGTATTTT.

The chain couples TRBV5-1 to TRBJ2-5; possibly TRBD1 for D (5 bases). Germline lookup yields CDR1 SGHRS and CDR2 YFSETQ. The CDR3 length is 13 residues. Trimming pared 5 bases from V and 4 bases from J, leaving 12 bases between. The CDR3 is CASRIQGAETQYF. Here the CDR3 DNA reads TGCGCCAGCAGAATTCAGGGCGCAGAGACCCAGTACTTC.

The chain has TRBV7-2 and TRBJ2-7, with D tentatively TRBD2 (7 bases). V lost 5 bases and J lost 6, with 17 bases in between. Germline-derived CDR1 and CDR2 are SGHTA and FQGNSA. The CDR3 contains 14 residues. The CDR3 region is CASSPRGGQGEQYF. In DNA, the CDR3 is TGTGCCAGCAGCCCTAGGGGGGGCCAGGGCGAGCAGTACTTC.

The chain has TRBV30 and TRBJ2-3; D call uncertain. The germline CDR1 and CDR2 sequences are GTSNPN and SVGIG (reference sequence). V gave up 2 bases and J gave up 0 bases, with 18 bases separating them. The CDR3 totals 17 residues. CDR3 sequence (DNA): TGTGCCTGGAGTCCTCCCCTCCTGTCGCGGAGCACAGATACGCAGTATTTT. Its translation: CAWSPPLLSRSTDTQYF.

This chain connects TRBV2 to TRBJ1-1; tentatively, D is TRBD1 (5 bases). Germline CDR1 is SNHLY and CDR2 is FYNNEI. Trimming removed 3 bases from V and 1 base from J, with 9 bases in between. This CDR3 is 14 amino acids long. The DNA for the CDR3 is TGTGCCAGCAGTGAGTGGGGGGAGAACACTGAAGCTTTCTTT. It translates to CASSEWGENTEAFF.

The rearrangement joins TRBV11-1 to TRBJ1-1; no clear D gene. From germline, CDR1 is SGHAT and CDR2 FQDESV (reference sequence). The CDR3 runs to 14 residues. Trimming removed 5 bases from V and 3 bases from J, with 13 bases in between. CDR3 nucleotide sequence: TGTGCCAGCAGCCCACTTGGGAAGTACACTGAAGCTTTCTTT. Translating it yields CASSPLGKYTEAFF.

V and J are TRBV10-2 and TRBJ2-1; D is uncertain. With 4 bases removed from V and 0 bases from J, the gap between germline ends came to 10 bases. The CDR3 is made up of 15 amino acids. The germline CDR1 and CDR2 sequences are WSHSY and SAAADI. CDR3 DNA: TGCGCCAGCAGTGGGGCCAGGAGCTCCTACAATGAGCAGTTCTTC. Residues: CASSGARSSYNEQFF.